The 19 T cell receptor beta chains below all came from one sample that was sequenced in a study of T cells in Graves' hyperthyroidism and ophthalmopathy. Amplification of TCR beta CDR3 regions used RNA as the template. With the HTBI primer set, the TCR CDR3 went through a first round of RT-PCR. TCRdb re-derived calls from the multiplex PCR reads in MiXCR, one entry per CDR3 protein. The table lists over 650,000 distinct CDR3 sequences, 45% of them singletons. Sequencing was carried out using peripheral blood or thyroid tissue (not recorded which). Receptors originate from an adult man with Graves' disease, either hyperthyroidism or ophthalmopathy (not recorded which).

This clonotype was counted ten times or more. V gene TRBV7-9 combines with J gene TRBJ1-4, with 12 bases aligning to TRBD1. The ends lost 3 bases at V and 8 bases at J; junction bases unmatched: 4. Germline CDR1 is SEHNR and CDR2 is FQNEAQ (reference sequence). The CDR3 contains 15 residues. CDR3 sequence reads: CASSFTGTGGEKLFF. In DNA, the CDR3 is TGTGCCAGCAGCTTTACCGGGACAGGGGGCGAAAAACTGTTTTTT.

This chain links TRBV5-5 with TRBJ1-1; tentative D call: TRBD1 (5 bases). The germline V gene has CDR1 SGHKS and CDR2 YYEKEE (reference sequence). The CDR3 runs 15 residues. The V and J ends lost 4 bases and 4 bases respectively, with 17 bases between them. CDR3 DNA: TGTGCCAGCAGCCCGTGGACGGGGCAGGGCACTGAAGCTTTCTTT. Residues: CASSPWTGQGTEAFF.

This clonotype occurred a few times. V gene TRBV9 combines with J gene TRBJ1-1; TRBD1 might be the D (6 bases). CDR3 size: 13 residues. Germline V gene sequence: CDR1 SGDLS, CDR2 YYNGEE. The V gene lost 3 bases and the J gene lost 8 bases, with 14 bases spanning the gap. The CDR3: CASSANTGGEAFF. The CDR3 DNA reads TGTGCCAGCAGCGCCAACACGGGGGGCGAAGCTTTCTTT. The variable domain in full, with the rest retrieved from reference TRBV9 and TRBJ1-1, is DSGVTQTPKHLITATGQRVTLRCSPRSGDLSVYWYQQSLDQGLQFLIQYYNGEERAKGNILERFSAQQFPDLHSELNLSSLELGDSALYFCASSANTGGEAFFGQGTRLTVV.

The rearrangement uses TRBV7-9 and TRBJ1-5, with TRBD1 as a possible D gene (6 bases). Germline values: CDR1 SEHNR, CDR2 FQNEAQ (reference sequence). The CDR3 sequence is 15 residues long. V gave up 8 bases and J gave up 6 bases, with 20 bases separating them. CDR3 DNA sequence: TGTGCCAGCGGCGTGGACAGCGTCGTCGGTCAGCCCCAGCATTTT. Residues: CASGVDSVVGQPQHF.

The chain links TRBV10-2 to TRBJ2-2, with D unclear. CDR1 WSHSY and CDR2 SAAADI come from the germline V gene. This CDR3 is built from 17 residues. The V gene lost 0 bases and the J gene lost 3 bases, with 14 bases spanning the gap. CDR3 sequence: CASSESWDRLDTGELFF. The CDR3 nucleotides are TGCGCCAGCAGTGAGTCGTGGGATCGTTTGGACACCGGGGAGCTGTTTTTT.

Notes on this clonotype: One base away lies a much larger clone, so this may be a sequencing read error. The genes are TRBV7-8 and TRBJ1-5; no clear D gene. This CDR3 spans 12 amino acids. Per germline, CDR1 SGHVS and CDR2 FQNEAQ. V was clipped by 1 base and J by 9 bases, with 7 bases between them. The chain's CDR3 is CASSLEGRPQHF. CDR3 DNA: TGTGCCAGCAGCTTAGAAGGTCGGCCCCAGCATTTT.

This clonotype occurred many times. The chain is built from TRBV29-1 and TRBJ1-2, with D possibly TRBD1 on 5 matching bases. Trimming left V 0 bases short and J 3 bases short, with 11 bases between. Germline CDR1 reads SQVTM; CDR2 reads ANQGSEA. This CDR3 is 14 amino acids long. CDR3 region: CSVEEEGRDYGYTF. CDR3 nucleotide sequence: TGCAGCGTTGAAGAGGAGGGGCGGGACTATGGCTACACCTTC.

The V and J genes are TRBV2 and TRBJ1-5; D perhaps matches TRBD1 (5 bases). There are 12 residues in the CDR3. The germline V and J ends were trimmed by 4 bases and 14 bases, with 15 bases remaining between them. Per the germline V gene, CDR1 is SNHLY and CDR2 is FYNNEI. The CDR3 reads CASSAQVTGKHF. The CDR3, as DNA: TGTGCCAGCAGTGCACAGGTTACTGGAAAGCATTTT. The full variable domain, in which reference TRBV2 and TRBJ1-5 provide the parts outside the CDR3, is EPEVTQTPSHQVTQMGQEVILRCVPISNHLYFYWYRQILGQKVEFLVSFYNNEISEKSEIFDDQFSVERPDGSNFTLKIRSTKLEDSAMYFCASSAQVTGKHFGDGTRLSIL.

The gene calls are TRBV7-2 and TRBJ1-2, with D possibly being TRBD1 (6 bases). V lost 5 bases and J lost 2, with 12 bases in between. Germline CDR1 is SGHTA and CDR2 is FQGNSA. The CDR3 consists of 14 residues. The CDR3 sequence: CASSLTDRNYGYTF. CDR3 bases: TGTGCCAGCAGCCTGACGGACAGAAACTATGGCTACACCTTC.

This clonotype appeared many times. The chain recombines TRBV7-6 with TRBJ1-3; 9 nucleotides match TRBD1. Trimming removed 5 bases from V and 2 bases from J; junction bases left unmatched: 1. The CDR3 totals 14 residues. The germline CDR1 and CDR2 sequences are SGHVS and FNYEAQ. The CDR3 DNA follows: TGTGCCAGCAGCAGGGACAGGGCTGGAAACACCATATATTTT. It is translated as CASSRDRAGNTIYF.

This clonotype showed up many times. The chain employs TRBV7-9 and TRBJ2-7; weak D call: TRBD2 (6 bases). This CDR3 has 13 amino acids. Trimming took 5 bases from V and 5 from J, leaving 13 bases between them. The germline CDR1 and CDR2 sequences are SEHNR and FQNEAQ (reference sequence). The chain's CDR3 is CASSDRQRDEQYF. The CDR3 region has the DNA TGTGCCAGCAGCGACCGACAGCGGGACGAGCAGTACTTC.

The chain links TRBV27 to TRBJ2-7; 8 bases agree with TRBD2. The CDR3 consists of 15 residues. The V and J ends lost 6 bases and 2 bases, in that order; junction bases with no gene match: 9. Germline V gives CDR1 MNHEY, CDR2 SMNVEV (reference sequence). CDR3 region: CASSGGSSGTYEQYF. Here the CDR3 DNA reads TGTGCCAGCAGCGGGGGGAGTAGCGGGACCTACGAGCAGTACTTC.

The rearrangement uses TRBV12-3 or TRBV12-4 and TRBJ1-2, with no clear D. V shed 6 bases and J shed 2 bases, with 13 bases lying between them. The CDR3 spans 14 residues. CDR3 DNA: TGTGCCAGCAGCACCTCTTTTGTCAACTATGGCTACACCTTC. It yields the protein CASSTSFVNYGYTF.

This clonotype was counted ten times or more. This rearrangement joins TRBV6-5 to TRBJ2-6; D is unresolved. Germline V lookup: CDR1 MNHEY, CDR2 SVGAGI. This CDR3 region has 14 residues. V was cut by 6 bases and J by 4 bases, with 10 bases left in between. The CDR3 coding sequence is TGTGCCAGCAGCCGCTCCGTAGGGGCCAACGTCCTGACTTTC. It is translated as CASSRSVGANVLTF.

The CDR3 is CASSLSSLAGATGELFF. DNA of the CDR3: TGTGCCAGCAGCTTGTCCTCGCTAGCGGGAGCCACCGGGGAGCTGTTTTTT. The chain joins TRBV5-6 to TRBJ2-2; TRBD2 aligns across 10 bases. The germline CDR1 and CDR2 sequences are SGHDT and YYEEEE. CDR3 size: 17 residues. The junction had 7 bases not matched to a gene; V was cut back by 1 base and J by 4 bases.

This chain uses TRBV10-3 with TRBJ1-6; D possibly corresponds to TRBD1 (5 bases). CDR1 and CDR2 (germline): ENHRY, SYGVKD. The V end lost 0 bases, the J end lost 8 bases, and 5 bases lay between the germline ends. This CDR3 comprises 13 residues. The CDR3 DNA reads TGTGCCATCAGTGAGTCAGGGGATTCACCCCTCCACTTT. Encoded protein: CAISESGDSPLHF.

This clonotype was counted only a few times. This sequence joins TRBV2 and TRBJ1-4; D may be TRBD1 (6 bases). Trimming took off 3 bases at V and 7 bases at J, with 12 bases between the two ends. CDR1 and CDR2 (germline): SNHLY, FYNNEI. The CDR3 runs to 14 residues. CDR3 sequence (DNA): TGTGCCAGCAGTGATTGGGGGGCGGGTGAAAAACTGTTTTTT. This encodes CASSDWGAGEKLFF.

CDR3 DNA sequence: TGCGCCAGCAGCTTGGGGCAGGACTTCTATGGCTACACCTTC. Its protein product is CASSLGQDFYGYTF. The genes are TRBV5-1 and TRBJ1-2, with D unclear. Per germline, CDR1 SGHRS and CDR2 YFSETQ. The CDR3 totals 14 residues. Trimming stripped 0 bases from V and 4 bases from J, with 10 bases between.

The CDR3 loop is CASSVQFF. The CDR3 DNA follows: TGTGCCAGCAGTGTACAGTTTTTT. The chain uses TRBV2 and TRBJ1-4, with no clear D. V lost 4 bases, J lost 16 bases, and 4 bases lay in between. This CDR3 is 8 amino acids long. Germline V gives CDR1 SNHLY, CDR2 FYNNEI.